Presented here are 27 T cell receptor beta chains from one specimen sequenced in a study of blood T cell repertoires in COVID-19 (dated by TCRdb to about 2020). Libraries were built with the immunoSEQ multiplex PCR assay. What TCRdb holds here is the immuneACCESS table cut down to in-frame rearrangements. Part of the clones is not present; checked against another copy, under half of the missing clones reflect an unresolved V gene, and the others are unexplained. Within this sample are 250,000 to 300,000 clones, with roughly 86% of them counted one time only. The ten largest clonotypes hold approximately 1% of the sample. Sequencing was performed on PBMCs or T cells enriched from blood (not recorded which). The receptors stem from a woman aged 25 to 45 who had recovered from COVID-19.

This clone turned up a few times. The CDR3 DNA reads as TGTGCCAGTAGTAATCAGAGGGCTGGAAACACCATATATTTT. It translates to CASSNQRAGNTIYF. This chain joins TRBV19 and TRBJ1-3; D is ambiguous. V was clipped by 4 bases and J by 2 bases, with 9 bases between them. This CDR3 spans 14 amino acids. Germline V gives CDR1 LNHDA, CDR2 SQIVND (reference sequence).

The rearrangement links TRBV7-3 to TRBJ1-2; 8 nucleotides line up with TRBD1. The CDR3 consists of 14 residues. CDR1 is SGHTA, CDR2 FQGTGA, per germline. V dropped 5 bases and J dropped 4; count of bases not matched to a gene: 6. CDR3 sequence: CASSEQGVVYGYTF. CDR3 in DNA: TGTGCCAGCAGCGAACAGGGGGTGGTCTATGGCTACACCTTC.

The gene calls are TRBV28 and TRBJ1-2; tentative D call: TRBD1 (6 bases). CDR1 and CDR2 (germline): MDHEN, SYDVKM. This CDR3 region has 15 residues. The ends were cut back, 6 bases at V and 7 bases at J, with 21 bases in the middle. The CDR3, as DNA: TGTGCCAGCAGCTACCCCATATTGACAGGAAGTGGCTACACCTTC. It translates to CASSYPILTGSGYTF.

The chain has TRBV5-1 and TRBJ1-6; D might be TRBD1 (5 bases). The V gene lost 4 bases and the J gene lost 5 bases, with 16 bases spanning the gap. In germline, CDR1 is SGHRS, CDR2 YFSETQ. The CDR3 is 16 residues long. This CDR3 is CASSPRATADNSPLHF. The CDR3 DNA sequence: TGCGCCAGCAGCCCCAGGGCGACAGCCGATAATTCACCCCTCCACTTT.

The gene calls are TRBV29-1 and TRBJ1-2, with D tentatively TRBD1 (5 bases). The CDR3 extends over 12 amino acids. V lost 4 bases, J lost 8 bases, and 14 bases lay in between. CDR1 SQVTM and CDR2 ANQGSEA come from the germline V gene. Here the CDR3 reads CSVAQGLGGYTF. The DNA of the CDR3 is TGCAGCGTTGCCCAGGGCCTAGGGGGCTACACCTTC.

V and J are TRBV6-2 or TRBV6-3 and TRBJ2-1; a possible D gene is TRBD1 (5 bases). Trimming pared 3 bases from V and 5 bases from J, leaving 17 bases between. The CDR3 totals 16 residues. The germline CDR1 and CDR2 sequences are MNHEY and SVGEGT. CDR3 in DNA: TGTGCCAGCAGTTATGTAGGGGCAGCCTACGACAATGAGCAGTTCTTC. Translating gives CASSYVGAAYDNEQFF.

The rearrangement joins TRBV7-2 to TRBJ2-7; 11 positions match TRBD2. Trimming cost V 2 bases and J 8 bases; bases outside gene matches: 8. The CDR3 spans 15 residues. CDR1 is SGHTA and CDR2 is FQGNSA in the germline V gene. CDR3 bases: TGTGCCAGCAGCTTAACACTAGCGGGAGTGTTAAAGCAGTACTTC. Amino acids: CASSLTLAGVLKQYF.

The rearrangement uses TRBV30 and TRBJ1-2; D is ambiguous. The CDR3 extends over 12 amino acids. The germline gives CDR1 GTSNPN, CDR2 SVGIG (reference sequence). Trimming shortened V by 0 bases and J by 6 bases, and 8 bases separated the two germline ends. The CDR3 loop reads CAWSVAGNGYTF. CDR3 bases: TGTGCCTGGAGTGTCGCGGGGAATGGCTACACCTTC.

V gene TRBV27 combines with J gene TRBJ2-5; 9 bases agree with TRBD2. The CDR3 is 21 amino acids. V lost 6 bases, J lost 2 bases, and 25 bases stayed unmatched. Germline-derived CDR1 and CDR2 are MNHEY and SMNVEV (reference sequence). The CDR3 DNA follows: TGTGCCAGCAGCAAAATTCCCCCACTAAACATAGCGGGAGACCTTCAAGAGACCCAGTACTTC. It encodes CASSKIPPLNIAGDLQETQYF.

J is TRBJ2-7 and V is TRBV2, with 8 bases lining up with TRBD1. The trim removed 4 bases at V and 6 bases at J, leaving 5 bases unmatched. The CDR3 has 13 residues. Germline V gene lookup returns CDR1 SNHLY and CDR2 FYNNEI. This CDR3 is CASSVTTGVEQYF. In DNA, the CDR3 is TGTGCCAGCAGTGTAACGACAGGGGTCGAGCAGTACTTC.

This clone came up once. This rearrangement joins TRBV15 to TRBJ1-4; unclear D gene. The CDR3 has 16 amino acids. With 5 bases removed from V and 0 bases from J, the gap between germline ends came to 13 bases. The V gene's germline CDR1 is LNHNV and CDR2 YYDKDF (reference sequence). The CDR3, as DNA: TGTGCCACCAGCTTACGGTCCTTCGCAACTAATGAAAAACTGTTTTTT. This codes for CATSLRSFATNEKLFF.

The CDR3 loop reads CASSLETGALEQYF. The CDR3, as DNA: TGCGCCAGCAGCTTGGAGACAGGGGCCCTGGAGCAGTACTTC. The chain couples TRBV5-1 to TRBJ2-7, with 8 bases aligning to TRBD1. The V and J ends lost 0 bases and 7 bases, in that order; junction bases with no gene match: 6. This CDR3 spans 14 amino acids. The germline gives CDR1 SGHRS, CDR2 YFSETQ. Complete variable domain (other parts from reference TRBV5-1 and TRBJ2-7): KAGVTQTPRYLIKTRGQQVTLSCSPISGHRSVSWYQQTPGQGLQFLFEYFSETQRNKGNFPGRFSGRQFSNSRSEMNVSTLELGDSALYLCASSLETGALEQYFGPGTRLTVT.

This chain joins TRBV28 and TRBJ2-5; D is perhaps TRBD1 (5 bases). Germline CDR1 is MDHEN and CDR2 is SYDVKM. V was shortened by 7 bases and J by 2 bases, with 17 bases between the two germline ends. The CDR3 runs 15 residues. The CDR3 sequence is CASTKPRAGQETQYF. In nucleotides, the CDR3 is TGTGCCAGCACCAAACCCCGGGCAGGGCAAGAGACCCAGTACTTC.

The CDR3 DNA is TGTGCCAGTAGTATCACTAGCGGGAGGACTTCCTACAATGAGCAGTTCTTC. This codes for CASSITSGRTSYNEQFF. The chain carries TRBV19 and TRBJ2-1; 12 bases fit TRBD2. V lost 3 bases to trimming and J lost 1 base; unmatched junction nucleotides: 4. This CDR3 has 17 residues. The germline CDR1 and CDR2 sequences are LNHDA and SQIVND (reference sequence).

This rearrangement joins TRBV9 to TRBJ2-7, with a possible D match to TRBD2 (7 bases). V lost 4 bases and J lost 6, with 20 bases in between. This CDR3 contains 15 residues. Germline V gene data show CDR1 as SGDLS and CDR2 as YYNGEE. As DNA, the CDR3 is TGTGCCAGCAGCCAGGTTGGGGGGGCAACGAGCGAGCAGTACTTC. Translation gives CASSQVGGATSEQYF.

The V gene is TRBV11-1, the J gene TRBJ2-7; a weak D match, TRBD1 (6 bases). The V gene's germline CDR1 is SGHAT and CDR2 FQDESV (reference sequence). The CDR3 is 15 residues long. Trimming took 5 bases from V and 4 from J, leaving 18 bases between them. In DNA form, the CDR3 reads TGTGCCAGCAGCCTTCAAGGACAGTCGTTGTACGAGCAGTACTTC. Its protein is CASSLQGQSLYEQYF.

The chain joins TRBV29-1 to TRBJ2-2, with 7 bases lining up with TRBD1. Trimming removed 7 bases from V and 6 bases from J; junction bases left unmatched: 2. From germline, CDR1 is SQVTM and CDR2 ANQGSEA. The CDR3 is 11 amino acids. This CDR3 reads CSAQGAGELFF. DNA of the CDR3: TGCAGCGCCCAGGGGGCCGGGGAGCTGTTTTTT.

The chain employs TRBV3-1 (or the pseudogene TRBV3-2) and TRBJ2-2, with D possibly TRBD1 on 5 matching bases. The V end lost 6 bases, the J end lost 8 bases, and 13 bases lay between the germline ends. Germline V gene lookup returns CDR1 LGHDT and CDR2 YNNKEL (reference sequence). CDR3 length equals 13 residues. For the CDR3, the DNA is TGTGCCAGCAGTCTTCAGGGTTCAGGGGAGCTGTTTTTT. It specifies CASSLQGSGELFF.

This clone has only one observation. The chain employs TRBV27 and TRBJ1-1; TRBD1 matches at 8 bases. The germline gives CDR1 MNHEY, CDR2 SMNVEV (reference sequence). V was pared by 6 bases and J by 5 bases, with 5 bases of the junction left unmatched. The CDR3 spans 13 residues. The CDR3 region is CASRFHRGTEAFF. The CDR3 coding sequence is TGTGCCAGCAGATTCCACAGGGGGACTGAAGCTTTCTTT.

The J gene is TRBJ1-1, the V gene TRBV27; the D gene is possibly TRBD1 (5 bases). The V and J ends lost 2 bases and 1 base respectively, with 11 bases between them. Germline V lookup: CDR1 MNHEY, CDR2 SMNVEV (reference sequence). This CDR3 has 15 residues. The CDR3 reads CASSLQGSQNTEAFF. The CDR3 DNA follows: TGTGCCAGCAGTTTACAGGGCTCTCAGAACACTGAAGCTTTCTTT.

The genes are TRBV28 and TRBJ1-2; 10 nucleotides align to TRBD1. With 8 bases clipped from V and 4 bases from J, the junction kept 1 base outside the gene matches. Per the germline V gene, CDR1 is MDHEN and CDR2 is SYDVKM. CDR3 size: 12 residues. DNA of the CDR3: TGTGCCAGCCGGACAGGGGGCTATGGCTACACCTTC. Amino acid sequence: CASRTGGYGYTF.

V and J are TRBV3-1 (or the pseudogene TRBV3-2) and TRBJ2-2; the match to TRBD1 covers 9 bases. V shed 7 bases and J 2 bases; nucleotides not matched to a gene: 8. CDR3 length: 16 residues. The germline CDR1 and CDR2 sequences are LGHDT and YNNKEL (reference sequence). The CDR3 loop is CASITWDRANTGELFF. The CDR3 nucleotides read TGTGCCAGCATAACCTGGGACAGGGCCAACACCGGGGAGCTGTTTTTT.

CDR3 in amino acids: CASSHLGVRTVTQNRQFF. CDR3 nucleotides: TGTGCCAGCAGTCATTTGGGGGTGAGGACAGTAACCCAAAACCGGCAGTTCTTC. The rearrangement links TRBV3-1 (or the pseudogene TRBV3-2) to TRBJ2-1; possibly TRBD1 for D (6 bases). V was trimmed by 6 bases and J by 12 bases, leaving 33 bases between them. Germline CDR1 LGHDT, CDR2 YNNKEL (reference sequence). The CDR3 runs to 18 residues.

V usage is TRBV7-2 and J usage is TRBJ1-2, with 9 bases that match TRBD1. CDR3 size: 14 residues. After removal of 5 bases from V and 8 bases from J, the junction contained 9 bases not matched to a gene. The germline CDR1 and CDR2 sequences are SGHTA and FQGNSA. CDR3 residues: CASSTQGALQGYTF. The CDR3 DNA follows: TGTGCCAGCAGCACACAGGGGGCTTTACAAGGCTACACCTTC.

The chain combines TRBV27 with TRBJ1-1; D unresolved. V gave up 7 bases and J gave up 6 bases, with 9 bases separating them. Germline CDR1 MNHEY, CDR2 SMNVEV (reference sequence). This CDR3 comprises 11 residues. Here the CDR3 reads CASIGRAEAFF. The CDR3 coding sequence is TGTGCCAGCATAGGGAGGGCTGAAGCTTTCTTT.

The chain carries TRBV28 and TRBJ2-1, with a possible D match to TRBD1 (6 bases). The CDR3 contains 13 residues. The V gene lost 5 bases and the J gene lost 9 bases, with 14 bases spanning the gap. Germline CDR1 MDHEN, CDR2 SYDVKM. The DNA for the CDR3 is TGTGCCAGCAGTCCCCCAGGGGCCCCTGAGCAGTTCTTC. It encodes CASSPPGAPEQFF.

J is TRBJ2-1 and V is TRBV15, with a tentative D call TRBD2 (5 bases). Germline V gives CDR1 LNHNV, CDR2 YYDKDF (reference sequence). V was cut by 3 bases and J by 8 bases, with 5 bases left in between. This CDR3 region has 11 residues. CDR3 in amino acids: CATSRRDEQFF. The DNA for the CDR3 is TGTGCCACCAGCAGGAGGGATGAGCAGTTCTTC. The variable domain in full, with the rest retrieved from reference TRBV15 and TRBJ2-1, is DAMVIQNPRYQVTQFGKPVTLSCSQTLNHNVMYWYQQKSSQAPKLLFHYYDKDFNNEADTPDNFQSRRPNTSFCFLDIRSPGLGDTAMYLCATSRRDEQFFGPGTRLTVL.